This T cell receptor beta chain is from a study of blood T cell repertoires in COVID-19. At the level of the study: Whether acute or convalescent, the COVID-19 samples came from the United States, Italy and Spain.

In the original workflow: Estimation of nucleated cell counts relied on the amplification of reference gene primers. Only in-frame clones appear in the TCRdb table, and some are missing; sequencing was by immunoSEQ multiplex PCR. V, J and clone size are those of that table, while D and trimming were read from the DNA. The sample holds under 500,000 clones; 85% to 90% are singletons and the top ten take around 1.1%. CDR1 and CDR2 from the germline V gene are MNHEY and SVGEGT. The length of the CDR3 is 17 residues. Trimming cost V 6 bases and J 0 bases; bases outside gene matches: 5. Cohorts were determined from participant-reported clinical history.

The sequenced material came from PBMCs or T cells enriched from blood (not recorded which). This clonotype was sampled from a man aged 25-45 years who had recovered from COVID-19. This chain uses TRBV6-2 or TRBV6-3 with TRBJ2-6; 10 bases fit TRBD1. The CDR3 coding sequence is TGTGCCAGCAGCCCCGGGACAGGGGTCTCTGGGGCCAACGTCCTGACTTTC. Residues: CASSPGTGVSGANVLTF.